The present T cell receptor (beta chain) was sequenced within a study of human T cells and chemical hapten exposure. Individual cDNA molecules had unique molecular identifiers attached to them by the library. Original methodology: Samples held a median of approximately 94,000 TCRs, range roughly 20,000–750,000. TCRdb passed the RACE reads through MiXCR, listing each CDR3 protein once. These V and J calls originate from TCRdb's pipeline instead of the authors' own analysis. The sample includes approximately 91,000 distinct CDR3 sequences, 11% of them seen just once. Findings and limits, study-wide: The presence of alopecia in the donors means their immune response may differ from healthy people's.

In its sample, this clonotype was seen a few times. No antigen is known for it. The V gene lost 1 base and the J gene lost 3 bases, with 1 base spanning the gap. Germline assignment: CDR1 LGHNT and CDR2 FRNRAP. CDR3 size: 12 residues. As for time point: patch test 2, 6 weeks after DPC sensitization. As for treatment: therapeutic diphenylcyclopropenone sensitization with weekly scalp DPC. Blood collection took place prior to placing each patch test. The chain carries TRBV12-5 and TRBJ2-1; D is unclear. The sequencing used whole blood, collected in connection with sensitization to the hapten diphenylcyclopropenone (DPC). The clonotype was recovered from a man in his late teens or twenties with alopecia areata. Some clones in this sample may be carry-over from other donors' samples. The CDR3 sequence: CASGLGYNEQFF. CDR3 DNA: TGTGCTAGTGGTTTGGGCTACAATGAGCAGTTCTTC.